Listed below are T cell receptor beta chains from one sample, sequenced in a study of shared clonotypes between healthy human individuals. Produced via immunoSEQ multiplex PCR; TCRdb's table is partial and in-frame only. In the table there are approximately 2,000,000 clones, 85% to 95% of which are singletons. Sequencing input: naive CD4+ T cells from PBMCs. Receptors were obtained from a young man in good health. Some clones in this sample may be carry-over from other donors' samples. Both conserved end residues are part of each CDR3. D genes are given only for firm matches. Not every row has a clone size; where given, it reads once, few, many or a size class.

len,v_gene,j_gene,d_gene,abundance,CDR3aa,CDR3nt
16,TRBV10-1,TRBJ2-1,-,-,CASSDLRATSYNEQFF,TGCGCCAGCAGTGACCTCCGGGCCACCTCCTACAATGAGCAGTTCTTC
15,TRBV4-2,TRBJ2-3,-,-,CASSPDGGRGDTQYF,TGTGCCAGCAGCCCCGATGGGGGCAGAGGAGATACGCAGTATTTT
14,TRBV2,TRBJ1-1,-,-,CASSWEGRNTEAFF,TGTGCCAGCAGCTGGGAGGGTAGGAACACTGAAGCTTTCTTT
13,TRBV5-1,TRBJ1-4,-,-,CASSVGAGEKLFF,TGCGCCAGCAGCGTGGGGGCTGGCGAAAAACTGTTTTTT
13,TRBV19,TRBJ1-3,-,-,CASKEKSGNTIYF,TGTGCCAGTAAGGAAAAGTCTGGAAACACCATATATTTT
14,TRBV28,TRBJ2-1,-,-,CASSLEGSYNEQFF,TGTGCCAGCAGTTTAGAGGGGTCCTACAATGAGCAGTTCTTC
11,TRBV20-1,TRBJ1-1,-,few,CSANDRRSVFF,TGCAGTGCTAATGACAGGCGCTCAGTTTTCTTT
15,TRBV4-2,TRBJ1-5,-,-,CASSQQGAGNQPQHF,TGTGCCAGCAGCCAACAAGGGGCAGGCAATCAGCCCCAGCATTTT
15,TRBV15,TRBJ1-4,-,-,CATSRDLRGLEKLFF,TGTGCCACCAGCAGAGATCTGAGAGGGTTGGAAAAACTGTTTTTT
19,TRBV30,TRBJ1-2,TRBD1,-,CAWSGSGAGGHHPNYGYTF,TGTGCCTGGAGTGGGTCTGGGGCAGGGGGCCACCACCCTAACTATGGCTACACCTTC
13,TRBV14,TRBJ2-7,-,-,CASSQGQAYEQYF,TGTGCCAGCAGCCAAGGACAGGCCTACGAGCAGTACTTC
11,TRBV6-1,TRBJ1-5,-,few,CASSEGPAQHF,TGTGCCAGCAGTGAAGGGCCAGCCCAGCATTTT
13,TRBV28,TRBJ1-4,-,-,CASRLRAQEKLFF,TGTGCCAGCAGACTCAGGGCCCAAGAAAAACTGTTTTTT
14,TRBV9,TRBJ1-4,-,-,CASSVGGRGEKLFF,TGTGCCAGCAGCGTAGGGGGGAGAGGTGAAAAACTGTTTTTT
13,TRBV23-1,TRBJ2-1,-,once,CASSQGSRYEQFF,TGCGCCAGCAGTCAGGGGAGTAGGTACGAGCAGTTCTTC
16,TRBV28,TRBJ1-4,-,-,CASSGGAGATNEKLFF,TGTGCCAGCAGTGGCGGGGCGGGCGCAACTAATGAAAAACTGTTTTTT
15,TRBV11-2,TRBJ1-2,TRBD1,once,CASSPYRGQDYGYTF,TGTGCCAGCAGCCCATACAGGGGGCAAGACTATGGCTACACCTTC
16,TRBV5-5,TRBJ1-4,TRBD1,-,CASSRQGGATNEKLFF,TGTGCCAGCAGCCGACAGGGTGGTGCAACTAATGAAAAACTGTTTTTT
17,TRBV27,TRBJ2-3,TRBD2,-,CASSRRGTSGRTDTQYF,TGTGCCAGCAGTCGACGAGGGACTAGCGGGAGAACAGATACGCAGTATTTT
14,TRBV7-8,TRBJ2-3,-,few,CASSLVLRPDTQYF,TGTGCCAGCAGCTTAGTGCTACGCCCAGATACGCAGTATTTT
13,TRBV6-1,TRBJ2-1,TRBD1,-,CASTVDRGPEQFF,TGTGCCAGCACCGTGGACAGGGGCCCCGAGCAGTTCTTC
16,TRBV27,TRBJ2-7,-,-,CASSLKAGVRSYEQYF,TGTGCCAGCAGTTTAAAGGCTGGAGTACGCTCCTACGAGCAGTACTTC
14,TRBV6-5,TRBJ2-1,-,-,CASTTGSSYNEQFF,TGTGCCAGCACCACAGGGAGCTCCTACAATGAGCAGTTCTTC
18,TRBV4-1,TRBJ2-3,TRBD2,-,CASSQRRGTSGNTDTQYF,TGCGCCAGCAGCCAGAGACGCGGGACTAGCGGGAACACAGATACGCAGTATTTT
11,TRBV28,TRBJ2-5,-,-,CASRGAETQYF,TGTGCCAGCAGGGGGGCGGAGACCCAGTACTTC
15,TRBV19,TRBJ2-5,TRBD1,-,CASGPGTGWWETQYF,TGTGCCAGTGGCCCCGGGACAGGGTGGTGGGAGACCCAGTACTTC
14,TRBV4-1,TRBJ1-2,-,-,CASSQGTVGPGYTF,TGCGCCAGCAGCCAAGGGACAGTCGGGCCCGGCTACACCTTC
15,TRBV19,TRBJ1-4,-,-,CASSIDRQGPEKLFF,TGTGCCAGTAGTATAGATCGGCAGGGACCCGAAAAACTGTTTTTT
15,TRBV5-4,TRBJ1-1,-,-,CASSLGEGMNTEAFF,TGTGCCAGCAGCTTGGGAGAGGGAATGAACACTGAAGCTTTCTTT
14,TRBV2,TRBJ1-3,-,-,CASSRTGLGNTIYF,TGTGCCAGCAGCAGAACGGGGTTGGGAAACACCATATATTTT
13,TRBV28,TRBJ2-5,-,once,CASRDTGFETQYF,TGTGCCAGCAGAGACACAGGGTTTGAGACCCAGTACTTC
13,TRBV4-1,TRBJ2-3,-,-,CASSQVFSDTQYF,TGCGCCAGCAGCCAAGTGTTTTCAGATACGCAGTATTTT
13,TRBV2,TRBJ1-2,-,-,CASTPATVLGYTF,TGTGCCAGCACTCCCGCAACGGTTCTTGGCTACACCTTC
15,TRBV28,TRBJ1-1,-,-,CASSAREAGGTEAFF,TGTGCCAGCAGTGCCCGAGAGGCGGGGGGGACTGAAGCTTTCTTT
15,TRBV5-1,TRBJ1-1,-,few,CASSLRGIESTEAFF,TGCGCCAGCAGCTTGCGGGGGATTGAGAGCACTGAAGCTTTCTTT
15,TRBV9,TRBJ2-1,TRBD2,few,CASSSRTSGYNEQFF,TGTGCCAGCAGCTCTCGGACTAGCGGCTACAATGAGCAGTTCTTC
17,TRBV5-8,TRBJ2-2,TRBD2,once,CASSSKGTSGSAGELFF,TGTGCCAGCAGCTCGAAGGGGACTAGCGGGAGCGCCGGGGAGCTGTTTTTT
11,TRBV20-1,TRBJ2-7,TRBD2,-,CSLPKPGLVYF,TGCAGTCTACCTAAACCGGGACTAGTGTACTTC
11,TRBV28,TRBJ2-3,-,-,CASRRTDTQYF,TGTGCCAGCAGGAGGACAGATACGCAGTATTTT
14,TRBV28,TRBJ2-7,-,-,CASNTGLGTYEQYF,TGTGCCAGCAACACAGGGCTCGGGACCTACGAGCAGTACTTC
14,TRBV2,TRBJ2-7,TRBD1,-,CASSGGQGAYEQYF,TGTGCCAGCAGTGGGGGACAGGGGGCCTACGAGCAGTACTTC
13,TRBV29-1,TRBJ1-2,-,-,CSAPAAENYGYTF,TGCAGCGCCCCGGCGGCAGAAAACTATGGCTACACCTTC
13,TRBV23-1,TRBJ2-1,TRBD2,-,CAMRLAGYNEQFF,TGCGCCATGCGACTAGCGGGGTACAATGAGCAGTTCTTC
16,TRBV18,TRBJ2-1,TRBD2,-,CASSPGRGTSNNEQFF,TGTGCCAGCTCACCAGGTCGTGGGACTAGTAACAATGAGCAGTTCTTC
14,TRBV18,TRBJ1-5,-,-,CASSETGGGQPQHF,TGTGCCAGCTCAGAAACAGGAGGGGGTCAGCCCCAGCATTTT